These 11 T cell receptor beta chains share one sample of origin, sequenced in a study of technical replicates of blood from several donors. The assay was immunoSEQ multiplex PCR, and TCRdb's table has in-frame clones only and misses some. Altogether about 80,000 clones are present, 95% to 98% being singletons, with the ten largest covering less than 0.25%. The sequencing sample was made of T cells isolated from PBMCs. These receptors all come from a human donor in good health.

This chain uses TRBV21-1 with TRBJ2-7; the table's D call of TRBD2 was not tested on the DNA. TRBV21-1 is a pseudogene locus. The CDR3 extends over 13 amino acids. CDR3 loop: CASSATSPHEQYF. CDR3 DNA sequence: TGTGCCAGCAGCGCAACTAGCCCCCACGAGCAGTACTTC.

The chain has TRBV6-1 and TRBJ1-1; D is ambiguous. The CDR3 spans 15 residues. V was clipped by 2 bases and J by 0 bases, with 10 bases between them. Germline V gene lookup returns CDR1 MNHNS and CDR2 SASEGT. CDR3 loop: CASSEYGHMNTEAFF. The CDR3 bases are TGTGCCAGCAGTGAATATGGGCACATGAACACTGAAGCTTTCTTT.

The genes are TRBV2 and TRBJ1-5, with D perhaps TRBD1 (5 bases). From germline, CDR1 is SNHLY and CDR2 FYNNEI. The CDR3 sequence is 16 residues long. Trimming took 1 base from V and 6 from J, leaving 16 bases between them. CDR3 sequence: CASSEEIWGGGQPQHF. CDR3 bases: TGTGCCAGCAGTGAAGAAATTTGGGGGGGAGGTCAGCCCCAGCATTTT.

This clone was counted between two and nine times. V gene TRBV7-2 combines with J gene TRBJ2-1; 11 bases line up with TRBD2. The J segment lost 7 bases and the V segment lost 5 bases, leaving 7 bases of the junction unmatched. Germline CDR1 is SGHTA and CDR2 is FQGNSA. CDR3 length: 15 amino acids. The CDR3 DNA is TGTGCCAGCAGCCCCGTAGCGGGAGGGGGGAATGAGCAGTTCTTC. This codes for CASSPVAGGGNEQFF.

This clone occurred once. The rearrangement joins TRBV5-1 to TRBJ1-1; tentative D call: TRBD1 (5 bases). Germline assignment: CDR1 SGHRS and CDR2 YFSETQ. The CDR3 covers 14 residues. Trimming shortened V by 4 bases and J by 3 bases, and 13 bases separated the two germline ends. This chain's CDR3 is CASSVQVRDTEAFF. The CDR3 nucleotides are TGCGCCAGCAGCGTACAGGTTCGGGACACTGAAGCTTTCTTT.

The J gene is TRBJ2-2, the V gene TRBV30, with 9 bases that match TRBD1. The trim removed 5 bases at V and 1 base at J, leaving 2 bases unmatched. This CDR3 is 14 amino acids long. CDR1 and CDR2 (germline): GTSNPN, SVGIG (reference sequence). The CDR3 DNA reads as TGTGCCTGGCCGGGACAGGGGAACACCGGGGAGCTGTTTTTT. Translating gives CAWPGQGNTGELFF.

This rearrangement joins TRBV11-2 to TRBJ2-5; 8 bases match TRBD2. The V segment lost 4 bases and the J segment 3 bases; nucleotides outside the gene matches: 4. The length of the CDR3 is 14 residues. The germline V gene encodes CDR1 SGHAT and CDR2 FQNNGV. CDR3 DNA sequence: TGTGCCAGCAGCTCGGGACTAGTAGAAGAGACCCAGTACTTC. Its translation is CASSSGLVEETQYF.

V is TRBV5-4 and J is TRBJ1-2; 7 bases line up with TRBD1. Looked up from germline, CDR1 is SGHNT and CDR2 is YYREEE (reference sequence). The CDR3 is 13 residues long. The V segment lost 0 bases and the J segment 8 bases; nucleotides outside the gene matches: 4. The CDR3 DNA reads TGTGCCAGCAGCTTGGGACAGGGAAACGGCTACACCTTC. It codes for CASSLGQGNGYTF.

The CDR3 DNA sequence: TGTGCCAGCAGCGTAGTGGAGGGCACTGAAGCTTTCTTT. The encoded protein is CASSVVEGTEAFF. The rearrangement joins TRBV9 to TRBJ1-1; D is unclear. The CDR3 loop spans 13 amino acids. V gave up 0 bases and J gave up 4 bases, with 7 bases separating them. Germline lookup yields CDR1 SGDLS and CDR2 YYNGEE.

The rearrangement uses TRBV4-1 and TRBJ2-3; 8 bases agree with TRBD2. V shed 0 bases and J 0 bases; nucleotides not matched to a gene: 5. CDR1 and CDR2 from the germline V gene are MGHRA and YSYEKL. The CDR3 runs 17 residues. The CDR3 DNA reads as TGCGCCAGCAGCCAAGAAGTAGTAGCGGGAAGCACAGATACGCAGTATTTT. It specifies CASSQEVVAGSTDTQYF.

The gene calls are TRBV7-8 and TRBJ1-2; perhaps TRBD1 as D (5 bases). Deletions cut 1 base from V and 6 bases from J, with 12 bases between. The CDR3 extends over 14 amino acids. CDR1 and CDR2 from the germline V gene are SGHVS and FQNEAQ. CDR3 nucleotides: TGTGCCAGCAGCTTAGAAGGGGCGCGAGATGGCTACACCTTC. This codes for CASSLEGARDGYTF.